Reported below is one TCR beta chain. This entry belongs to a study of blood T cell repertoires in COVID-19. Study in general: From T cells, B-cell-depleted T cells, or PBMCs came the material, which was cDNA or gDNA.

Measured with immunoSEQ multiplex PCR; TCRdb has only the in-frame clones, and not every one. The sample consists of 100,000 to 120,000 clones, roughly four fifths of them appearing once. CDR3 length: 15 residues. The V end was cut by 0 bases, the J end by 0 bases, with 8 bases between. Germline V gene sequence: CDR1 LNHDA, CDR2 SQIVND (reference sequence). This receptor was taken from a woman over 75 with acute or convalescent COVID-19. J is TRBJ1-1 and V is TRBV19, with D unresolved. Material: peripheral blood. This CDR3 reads CASSIEASLNTEAFF. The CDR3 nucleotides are TGTGCCAGTAGTATAGAAGCATCTTTGAACACTGAAGCTTTCTTT.